Sequencing of this T cell receptor (beta chain) was carried out in a study of blood T cell repertoires in COVID-19. Original processing methods: Amplifying reference gene primers gave estimates of nucleated cell counts. The protocol was immunoSEQ multiplex PCR, while the TCRdb copy is restricted to in-frame clones and leaves out a portion. V and J calls plus clone size are reproduced from that table; the DNA served to infer D and trimming. This table has some 130,000 clones, 60% to 75% appearing once. This TCR derives from a woman in her seventies with acute or convalescent COVID-19. Sample: peripheral blood.

In DNA, the CDR3 is TGTGCCAGCAGTTTGACAGTGGATACGCAGTATTTT. Amino acid sequence: CASSLTVDTQYF. This chain joins TRBV12-3 or TRBV12-4 and TRBJ2-3, with D perhaps TRBD1 (5 bases). V was pared by 3 bases and J by 6 bases, with 7 bases between. The CDR3 extends over 12 amino acids.